Listed below are T cell receptor beta chains from one sample, sequenced in a study of CD8 T cells in ankylosing spondylitis. One entry per CDR3 protein results from TCRdb running MiXCR on the 5' RACE reads. This table has hundreds of thousands of distinct CDR3 sequences, roughly 26% appearing once. Sequenced material: blood, either unsorted or a sorted T cell fraction (not recorded which). Receptor source: a male donor with ankylosing spondylitis. Each CDR3 is given with its conserved first and last residue. A D gene is named only where the DNA matches it firmly. Rows give clone size only sometimes, using once, few, many, or a class for an expanded clone.

>TRBJ2-5|TRBD2|-|TRBV4-2
TGTGCCAGCACCCCGGGGGGAATTCAGGAGACCCAGTACTTC
CASTPGGIQETQYF
>TRBJ2-1|TRBD2|-|TRBV20-1
TGCAGTGCTCGCGGACTAGTCAATGAGCAGTTCTTC
CSARGLVNEQFF
>TRBJ2-1|-|-|TRBV7-8
TGTGCCAGCAGCATCTCTATACTGAGCTCCTACAATGAGCAGTTCTTC
CASSISILSSYNEQFF
>TRBJ2-1|TRBD2|few|TRBV18
TGTGCCAGCTCACCACCTGGTAGCGGGGGCAATGAGCAGTTCTTC
CASSPPGSGGNEQFF
>TRBJ2-3|-|-|TRBV6-1
TGTGCCAGCAGTGAGGCTACGCAGTATTTT
CASSEATQYF
>TRBJ1-5|TRBD1|few|TRBV7-2
TGTGCCAGCGCACAGGGGGCCCATCAGCCCCAGCATTTT
CASAQGAHQPQHF
>TRBJ1-1|-|-|TRBV5-1
TGCGCCAGCAGCTTGGCCCGAGAAGGTACCATCATGAACACTGAAGCTTTCTTT
CASSLAREGTIMNTEAFF
>TRBJ2-7|-|-|TRBV19
TGTGCCAGTACCCTGGGACCGAGCCTTTCCTACGAGCAGTACTTC
CASTLGPSLSYEQYF
>TRBJ2-3|-|-|TRBV7-9
TGTGCCAGCAGCCACTCTCGGGATACAGATACGCAGTATTTT
CASSHSRDTDTQYF
>TRBJ2-7|-|-|TRBV10-2
TGCGCCAGCAGTGAAGGGTGGACCGGCTCCTACGAGCAGTACTTC
CASSEGWTGSYEQYF
>TRBJ2-1|TRBD1|-|TRBV7-2
TGTGCCAGCCTTTCCGGGACAGTATACAATGAGCAGTTCTTC
CASLSGTVYNEQFF
>TRBJ2-5|TRBD2|-|TRBV29-1
TGCAGCGTTGATTTGGGGGAGGGAGAGACCCAGTACTTC
CSVDLGEGETQYF
>TRBJ2-5|TRBD2|-|TRBV5-1
TGCGCCAACAGTAAACCCCGGGACTACTTATACCAAGAGACCCAGTACTTC
CANSKPRDYLYQETQYF
>TRBJ2-1|-|-|TRBV20-1
TGCAGTGCTCTTACTTCCTTCGGATACAATGAGCAGTTCTTC
CSALTSFGYNEQFF
>TRBJ2-1|-|many|TRBV20-1
TGCAGTGCTAGAGTTTCCCAGCGGCTCTCCTACAATGAGCAGTTCTTC
CSARVSQRLSYNEQFF
>TRBJ2-1|-|few|TRBV5-1
TGCGCCAGCAGCTGGGTGGGAAGCGATGAGCAGTTCTTC
CASSWVGSDEQFF